Given below is one T cell receptor beta chain in context. This sample was included in a study of blood T cell repertoires in COVID-19. Study information: There were acute and convalescent COVID-19 samples, and they came from the United States, Italy and Spain.

Original handling: Scientists estimated how many nucleated cells there were by amplifying reference gene primers. The method was immunoSEQ multiplex PCR; TCRdb's version includes in-frame clones alone and lacks a portion of them. Clone size and V and J calls were adopted from that table, with D and trimming inferred from the DNA. Of more than 200,000 clones in the sample, about 85% are singletons; the top ten hold 1.5% to 2%. Germline assignment: CDR1 MNHEY and CDR2 SMNVEV (reference sequence). The CDR3 runs 15 residues. With V trimmed by 5 bases and J by 6 bases, 12 bases remained unmatched. The origin of this receptor is a man between 65 and 85 years old with acute or convalescent COVID-19. J is TRBJ2-7 and V is TRBV27, with 8 bases matching TRBD1. Sequenced: peripheral blood. CDR3 nucleotide sequence: TGTGCCAGCAGTCCACAGACAGGGGAAGGGAGCGAGCAGTACTTC. Protein product: CASSPQTGEGSEQYF.